The 9 T cell receptor beta chains reported below all come from one sample, sequenced in a study of kidney transplant recipient with SARS-CoV-2 infection. TCRdb reanalysed the reads using MiXCR and keeps one entry per CDR3 protein. The sample holds 200,000 to 250,000 distinct CDR3 sequences, 25% to 35% seen once. This specimen consisted of a blood sample, obtained at baseline and on day 111 from a kidney transplant recipient. The receptors were gathered from a male patient in his 30s who had COVID-19 and was a kidney transplant recipient. The graft donor may account for some of the T cells.

In the case of this clonotype: Given a much more abundant clone one base away, this may be a read error. V is TRBV5-4 and J is TRBJ1-2; D remains ambiguous. V lost 7 bases, J lost 4 bases, and 23 bases lay in between. This CDR3 spans 16 amino acids. The V gene's germline CDR1 is SGHNT and CDR2 YYREEE (reference sequence). The CDR3 sequence is CASRANIPGKTYGYTF. The CDR3 coding sequence is TGTGCCAGCCGAGCAAACATACCAGGAAAGACCTATGGCTACACCTTC. Full variable domain (remainder filled in from reference TRBV5-4 and TRBJ1-2): ETGVTQSPTHLIKTRGQQVTLRCSSQSGHNTVSWYQQALGQGPQFIFQYYREEENGRGNFPPRFSGLQFPNYSSELNVNALELDDSALYLCASRANIPGKTYGYTFGSGTRLTVV.

The table lists this clonotype with many counts. The rearrangement links TRBV3-1 to TRBJ1-1, with no clear D. This CDR3 is 17 amino acids long. Trimming took 5 bases from V and 4 from J, leaving 23 bases between them. The germline gives CDR1 LGHDT, CDR2 YNNKEL (reference sequence). CDR3 loop: CASSDLFPISIRTEAFF. CDR3 DNA: TGTGCCAGCAGCGATTTATTTCCCATTTCAATTCGCACTGAAGCTTTCTTT.

This clonotype was seen many times. This chain links TRBV5-4 with TRBJ2-7; D not certain. Germline V gives CDR1 SGHNT, CDR2 YYREEE (reference sequence). V lost 6 bases to trimming and J lost 4 bases, with 5 bases between them. The CDR3 totals 10 residues. The DNA of the CDR3 is TGTGCCAGCAACCCTTACGAGCAGTACTTC. As protein: CASNPYEQYF.

For this clonotype: At one of its ends the junction is not consistent with the germline gene, which may arise from a read error. The DNA of the CDR3 is TGTACCAGCAACGCGTTTCATCCACGAAAGACCTATGGCTACACCTTC. Protein sequence: CTSNAFHPRKTYGYTF. V is TRBV5-8 and J is TRBJ1-2; no definite D call. The germline CDR1 and CDR2 sequences are SGHTS and YDEGEE. The CDR3 totals 16 residues.

This clonotype has more than one count but fewer than ten. This chain links TRBV24-1 with TRBJ1-5; possible D gene TRBD1, 5 bases. CDR1 is KGHDR and CDR2 is SFDVKD in the germline V gene. V gave up 6 bases and J gave up 9 bases, with 14 bases separating them. There are 13 residues in the CDR3. The CDR3 sequence: CATSPAGSGPQHF. CDR3 sequence (DNA): TGTGCCACCAGTCCTGCAGGGTCTGGGCCCCAGCATTTT.

In its sample, this clonotype was seen many times. The chain employs TRBV3-1 and TRBJ1-2; no clear D gene. The CDR3 extends over 17 amino acids. V was shortened by 5 bases and J by 4 bases, with 23 bases between the two germline ends. Germline V CDR1 and CDR2: LGHDT, YNNKEL (reference sequence). The CDR3 is CASSFTPTLRKTYGYTF. The CDR3 DNA sequence: TGTGCCAGCAGCTTTACACCCACCCTTCGAAAGACCTATGGCTACACCTTC. Based on the CDR3 plus reference TRBV3-1 and TRBJ1-2, the full variable domain is DTAVSQTPKYLVTQMGNDKSIKCEQNLGHDTMYWYKQDSKKFLKIMFSYNNKELIINETVPNRFSPKSPDKAHLNLHINSLELGDSAVYFCASSFTPTLRKTYGYTFGSGTRLTVV.

The rearrangement joins TRBV11-3 to TRBJ1-1; TRBD1 agrees at 11 bases. This CDR3 is built from 14 residues. Unmatched junction bases numbered 6, after V lost 7 bases and J lost 5 bases. The germline CDR1 and CDR2 sequences are SGHNT and YENEEA. CDR3 loop: CASNPGTGGTEAFF. The CDR3, as DNA: TGTGCCAGCAACCCCGGGACAGGGGGGACTGAAGCTTTCTTT.

This clonotype was counted ten times or more. The chain links TRBV18 to TRBJ2-7; TRBD2 agrees at 10 bases. Germline V CDR1 and CDR2: KGHSH, LQKENI. V lost 8 bases to trimming and J lost 5 bases; unmatched junction nucleotides: 9. The CDR3 runs to 14 residues. This CDR3 reads CASTPSGSTHEQYF. CDR3 bases: TGTGCCAGCACTCCTAGCGGGAGTACCCACGAGCAGTACTTC.

This clonotype showed up many times. The chain joins TRBV20-1 to TRBJ2-3; unclear D gene. This CDR3 region has 14 residues. V was shortened by 0 bases and J by 2 bases, with 9 bases between the two germline ends. Germline V gene lookup returns CDR1 DFQATT and CDR2 SNEGSKA (reference sequence). The CDR3 DNA reads as TGCAGTGCTAGAGATGTCGGGCCCACAGATACGCAGTATTTT. Protein product: CSARDVGPTDTQYF.